These 2 T cell receptor beta chains share one sample of origin, sequenced in a study of blood T cell repertoires in COVID-19. This table comes from immunoSEQ multiplex PCR, and its TCRdb copy is limited to in-frame clones, with some not included. The top ten clones hold about 2.7% of a sample with a few hundred thousand clones, roughly 87% of them seen once. The source material was PBMCs or T cells enriched from blood (not recorded which). These receptors were taken from a woman aged 25 to 45 who had recovered from COVID-19.

This clone was seen a few times. This chain connects TRBV11-2 to TRBJ2-5, with TRBD2 identical over 14 bases. Germline CDR1 is SGHAT and CDR2 is FQNNGV. The V segment lost 4 bases and the J segment 3 bases; nucleotides outside the gene matches: 1. The CDR3 extends over 15 amino acids. CDR3 coding DNA: TGTGCCAGCAGCTCGGGACTAGCGGGAGAAGAGACCCAGTACTTC. It translates to CASSSGLAGEETQYF.

This clone was picked up a small number of times. The rearrangement joins TRBV27 to TRBJ2-7; possibly TRBD1 for D (6 bases). This CDR3 is 13 amino acids long. Germline CDR1 and CDR2: MNHEY and SMNVEV (reference sequence). V lost 6 bases and J 2 bases, leaving 11 bases between the germline ends. DNA of the CDR3: TGTGCCAGCAGGAAACAGGGTCCCTACGAGCAGTACTTC. Its protein is CASRKQGPYEQYF.